A selection of T cell receptor beta chains follows, all from one sample in a study of regulatory T cells in long-lasting Graves disease. TCRdb ran MiXCR on the multiplex PCR reads and lists one entry per CDR3 protein. The sample shows about 560,000 distinct CDR3 sequences, roughly a sixth of them seen only once. The sample was also reused in another study, on T cells in Graves' hyperthyroidism and ophthalmopathy.

Here the sequenced sample was peripheral blood mononuclear cells (PBMCs), taken at new diagnosis, from a patient treated with antithyroid drugs. These receptor sequences come from a man in his late teens or twenties with Graves disease. Each CDR3 is given with its conserved first and last residue.

CDR3 length: 15
V gene: TRBV11-2
CDR3 protein: CASSPREVGTDTQYF

CDR3 length: 13
V gene: TRBV3-1
CDR3 protein: CASSPTPNQPQHF

CDR3 length: 13
V gene: TRBV12-3/TRBV12-4
CDR3 protein: CASSLYGNNEQFF

CDR3 length: 11
V gene: TRBV7-8
CDR3 protein: CASSLTTLSYF

CDR3 length: 15
V gene: TRBV7-8
CDR3 protein: CASSLYTRAADTQYF

CDR3 length: 15
V gene: TRBV7-2
CDR3 protein: CASSSQTGGYHEQYF

CDR3 length: 17
V gene: TRBV6-2/TRBV6-3
CDR3 protein: CASSSGLVPKGYQPQHF

CDR3 length: 12
V gene: TRBV28
CDR3 protein: CASSRGNEKLFF

CDR3 length: 13
V gene: TRBV12-3/TRBV12-4
CDR3 protein: CASNKGRHTEQFF

CDR3 length: 14
V gene: TRBV29-1
CDR3 protein: CSVGLATEGYEQYF

CDR3 length: 13
V gene: TRBV2
CDR3 protein: CASQIRGNTEAFF

CDR3 length: 14
V gene: TRBV4-1
CDR3 protein: CASSRIGWTGELFF

CDR3 length: 13
V gene: TRBV20-1
CDR3 protein: CSARGTSAYEQYF

CDR3 length: 14
V gene: TRBV28
CDR3 protein: CASSPTPGLTEAFF

CDR3 length: 16
V gene: TRBV24-1
CDR3 protein: CATSDSRYQGGTEAFF

CDR3 length: 12
V gene: TRBV6-2/TRBV6-3
CDR3 protein: CASSGLAQPQHF

CDR3 length: 11
V gene: TRBV20-1
CDR3 protein: CSANIGSEQYF

CDR3 length: 19
V gene: TRBV5-1
CDR3 protein: CASSLGPAGQASQNSPLHF

CDR3 length: 12
V gene: TRBV7-9
CDR3 protein: CASTLGANEQFF

CDR3 length: 17
V gene: TRBV3-1
CDR3 protein: CASSPVPGLTVENEQFF

CDR3 length: 11
V gene: TRBV3-1
CDR3 protein: CASRRDRPLHF

CDR3 length: 13
V gene: TRBV30
CDR3 protein: CAWQDRANTEAFF

CDR3 length: 16
V gene: TRBV6-2/TRBV6-3
CDR3 protein: CASSQLGLAGTGELFF

CDR3 length: 12
V gene: TRBV29-1
CDR3 protein: CSVADRDGTQYF

CDR3 length: 12
V gene: TRBV20-1
CDR3 protein: CSAAGGYYEQYF

CDR3 length: 12
V gene: TRBV20-1
CDR3 protein: CSALELQETQYF

CDR3 length: 14
V gene: TRBV9
CDR3 protein: CASSVGVDTGELFF

CDR3 length: 16
V gene: TRBV5-1
CDR3 protein: CASRVGYRGPQETQYF

CDR3 length: 17
V gene: TRBV7-9
CDR3 protein: CASTFKVGPGDYNEQFF

CDR3 length: 13
V gene: TRBV19
CDR3 protein: CASRAAGNVEAFF

CDR3 length: 14
V gene: TRBV27
CDR3 protein: CASTVGRPTDTQYF

CDR3 length: 13
V gene: TRBV30
CDR3 protein: CAWSRTGTPRQYF

CDR3 length: 16
V gene: TRBV5-1
CDR3 protein: CASSLRGTRFLDEQFF

CDR3 length: 13
V gene: TRBV11-2
CDR3 protein: CASSRENTGELFF

CDR3 length: 14
V gene: TRBV2
CDR3 protein: CASSELWRTNGYTF

CDR3 length: 13
V gene: TRBV11-3
CDR3 protein: CASSLSPVTEAFF

CDR3 length: 11
V gene: TRBV2
CDR3 protein: CASSRANEQFF

CDR3 length: 13
V gene: TRBV20-1
CDR3 protein: CSLETGFNNEQFF

CDR3 length: 11
V gene: TRBV24-1
CDR3 protein: CATSWNTEAFF

CDR3 length: 15
V gene: TRBV25-1
CDR3 protein: CASRGPEGSYNEQFF

CDR3 length: 14
V gene: TRBV3-1
CDR3 protein: CASSQGPQGDEQFF